A selection of T cell receptor beta chains follows, all from one sample in a study of cytomegalovirus exposure and HLA in healthy donors. Clones were sequenced by immunoSEQ multiplex PCR, and TCRdb holds only the in-frame ones, with some missing. The sample consists of tens of thousands of clones, around 78% of them appearing once. Specimen: PBMCs. Every receptor here comes from a woman aged 40 to 50 in good health and CMV-seropositive. The CDR3 runs from the conserved cysteine through the conserved F or W. The D gene is left open where the match is weak. Clone size is stated in some rows and not others, as once, few, many or a class when expanded.

clone size: NA; D gene: TRBD1; J gene: TRBJ2-3; V gene: TRBV5-1; CDR3 DNA: TGCGCCAGCAGCCCCGGTCCGGGACAGGGGCCGGACACAGATACGCAGTATTTT; CDR3 protein: CASSPGPGQGPDTDTQYF
clone size: NA; D gene: TRBD2; J gene: TRBJ2-7; V gene: TRBV5-5; CDR3 DNA: TGTGCCAGCAGCTTGTCTGGGACTACCTACGAGCAATACTTC; CDR3 protein: CASSLSGTTYEQYF
clone size: NA; D gene: NA; J gene: TRBJ2-7; V gene: TRBV7-2; CDR3 DNA: TGTGCCAGCAGCCCGGACAGACTCTACGAGCAGTACTTC; CDR3 protein: CASSPDRLYEQYF
clone size: NA; D gene: NA; J gene: TRBJ2-7; V gene: TRBV5-4; CDR3 DNA: TGTGCCAGCAGCTTGAACGGGGTTGGCGAGCAGTACTTC; CDR3 protein: CASSLNGVGEQYF
clone size: NA; D gene: NA; J gene: TRBJ2-7; V gene: TRBV15; CDR3 DNA: TGTGCCACCAGCAGAGCTGGGCTAAACTACGAGCAGTACTTC; CDR3 protein: CATSRAGLNYEQYF
clone size: NA; D gene: NA; J gene: TRBJ2-2; V gene: TRBV7-3; CDR3 DNA: TGTGCCAGCAGCTTAAGCGGTGCGAGGAACACCGGGGAGCTGTTTTTT; CDR3 protein: CASSLSGARNTGELFF
clone size: NA; D gene: NA; J gene: TRBJ1-1; V gene: TRBV7-2; CDR3 DNA: TGTGCCAGCAGCTTAGTGGGGACTATGTCTGAAGCTTTCTTT; CDR3 protein: CASSLVGTMSEAFF
clone size: NA; D gene: TRBD2; J gene: TRBJ2-7; V gene: TRBV2; CDR3 DNA: TGTGCCAGCAGTCGGACTAGCGAGGTTTACGAGCAGTACTTC; CDR3 protein: CASSRTSEVYEQYF
clone size: NA; D gene: TRBD2; J gene: TRBJ2-2; V gene: TRBV7-9; CDR3 DNA: TGTGCCAGCAGCTTCGGACTAGCGGGAGTCACCGGGGAGCTGTTTTTT; CDR3 protein: CASSFGLAGVTGELFF
clone size: once; D gene: NA; J gene: TRBJ1-1; V gene: TRBV14; CDR3 DNA: TGTGCCAGCAGCCTCATTCCAGCTGGCGGCACTTTCTTT; CDR3 protein: CASSLIPAGGTFF
clone size: NA; D gene: NA; J gene: TRBJ2-3; V gene: TRBV4-2; CDR3 DNA: TGTGCCAGCAGCCCCCCCGGCGGGCCAGATACGCAGTATTTT; CDR3 protein: CASSPPGGPDTQYF
clone size: NA; D gene: NA; J gene: TRBJ1-2; V gene: TRBV5-1; CDR3 DNA: TGCGCCAGCAGCATGGATGGGGCCTCTTACTATGGCTACACCTTC; CDR3 protein: CASSMDGASYYGYTF
clone size: few; D gene: NA; J gene: TRBJ2-3; V gene: TRBV21-1; CDR3 DNA: TGTGCCAGCCCGCATACTAGCGACTGGGATACGCAGTATTTT; CDR3 protein: CASPHTSDWDTQYF
clone size: NA; D gene: NA; J gene: TRBJ1-1; V gene: TRBV7-9; CDR3 DNA: TGTTCCAGCAGCTTTATGACTGAAGCTTTCTTT; CDR3 protein: CSSSFMTEAFF
clone size: few; D gene: NA; J gene: TRBJ2-1; V gene: TRBV7-2; CDR3 DNA: TGTGCCAGCAGCTTAGGAGAGGGCTACAATGAGCAGTTCTTC; CDR3 protein: CASSLGEGYNEQFF
clone size: NA; D gene: TRBD2; J gene: TRBJ2-3; V gene: TRBV2; CDR3 DNA: TGTGCCATACCAGTAAGCGGGAGCTCAGATACGCAGTATTTT; CDR3 protein: CAIPVSGSSDTQYF
clone size: NA; D gene: TRBD1; J gene: TRBJ2-5; V gene: TRBV5-1; CDR3 DNA: TGCGCCAGCAGCATGACAGGGAAGGAGACCCAGTACTTC; CDR3 protein: CASSMTGKETQYF
clone size: NA; D gene: NA; J gene: TRBJ2-5; V gene: TRBV4-1; CDR3 DNA: TGCGCCAGCAGCCAAGTACTGGTTGAGACCCAGTACTTC; CDR3 protein: CASSQVLVETQYF
clone size: NA; D gene: NA; J gene: TRBJ2-1; V gene: TRBV11-3; CDR3 DNA: TGTGCCAGCAGCTTAGGGCGGACCCTTCTGCCGGGGGATGAGCAGTTCTTC; CDR3 protein: CASSLGRTLLPGDEQFF
clone size: NA; D gene: TRBD2; J gene: TRBJ2-3; V gene: TRBV7-2; CDR3 DNA: TGTGCCAGCAGCAGAGCAGGAATGGGGGGGTTAGGGACGCAGTATTTT; CDR3 protein: CASSRAGMGGLGTQYF
clone size: NA; D gene: TRBD1; J gene: TRBJ2-5; V gene: TRBV7-9; CDR3 DNA: TGTGCCAGCAGTCAGACAGGGATGGGAGAGACCCAGTACTTC; CDR3 protein: CASSQTGMGETQYF
clone size: NA; D gene: NA; J gene: TRBJ1-1; V gene: TRBV7-6; CDR3 DNA: TGTGCCAGCAGCTTAGAAGCAGGGAAGATGAACACTGAAGCTTTCTTT; CDR3 protein: CASSLEAGKMNTEAFF
clone size: NA; D gene: TRBD2; J gene: TRBJ2-1; V gene: TRBV5-4; CDR3 DNA: TGTGCCAGCAGCTTCGGACTAGCAGGAAGCTCCTACAATGAGCAGTTCTTC; CDR3 protein: CASSFGLAGSSYNEQFF
clone size: NA; D gene: TRBD2; J gene: TRBJ2-7; V gene: TRBV11-1; CDR3 DNA: TGTGCCAGCAGCAAGACTAGCGGGAGTTCCTACGAGCAGTACTTC; CDR3 protein: CASSKTSGSSYEQYF
clone size: NA; D gene: NA; J gene: TRBJ2-7; V gene: TRBV2; CDR3 DNA: TGTGCCAGCAGTAGGGGGTTGGCCTCCTACGAGCAGTACTTC; CDR3 protein: CASSRGLASYEQYF
clone size: NA; D gene: TRBD2; J gene: TRBJ2-1; V gene: TRBV11-2; CDR3 DNA: TGTGCCAGCAGCCCCGTAGCGGGAGGGCCCGATGAGCAGTTCTTC; CDR3 protein: CASSPVAGGPDEQFF
clone size: NA; D gene: NA; J gene: TRBJ2-6; V gene: TRBV9; CDR3 DNA: TGTGCCAGCAGCGTAGCCCGTTCTGGGGCCAACGTCCTGACTTTC; CDR3 protein: CASSVARSGANVLTF
clone size: NA; D gene: NA; J gene: TRBJ2-7; V gene: TRBV7-9; CDR3 DNA: TGTGCCAGCAGCCCTAGGGACTCCCAGCCCTTAGACGAGCAGTACTTC; CDR3 protein: CASSPRDSQPLDEQYF
clone size: NA; D gene: TRBD2; J gene: TRBJ2-1; V gene: TRBV4-3; CDR3 DNA: TGCGCCAGCAGCCGAGGACTAGCGGACAATGAGCAGTTCTTC; CDR3 protein: CASSRGLADNEQFF
clone size: NA; D gene: NA; J gene: TRBJ1-2; V gene: TRBV19; CDR3 DNA: TGTGCCAGTAGTATCGGGTACCCGCCTGGCTACACCTTC; CDR3 protein: CASSIGYPPGYTF
clone size: NA; D gene: NA; J gene: TRBJ1-1; V gene: TRBV28; CDR3 DNA: TGTGCCAGCAGTTTAAGGCAGGGGCTGGGGGCTTTCTTT; CDR3 protein: CASSLRQGLGAFF
clone size: NA; D gene: TRBD2; J gene: TRBJ2-3; V gene: TRBV4-3; CDR3 DNA: TGCGCCAGCAGCCCTGGGACTAGCGCTAATACGCAGTATTTT; CDR3 protein: CASSPGTSANTQYF
clone size: NA; D gene: NA; J gene: TRBJ2-2; V gene: TRBV28; CDR3 DNA: TGTGCCAGCAGTTTACCCACATTCACCGGGGAGCTGTTTTTT; CDR3 protein: CASSLPTFTGELFF
clone size: NA; D gene: TRBD1; J gene: TRBJ1-3; V gene: TRBV10-2; CDR3 DNA: TGCGCCAGCAGTGTCAACGGCGACAGGGGACCCGGAAACACCATATATTTT; CDR3 protein: CASSVNGDRGPGNTIYF
clone size: NA; D gene: TRBD1; J gene: TRBJ2-5; V gene: TRBV28; CDR3 DNA: TGTGCCAGCAGTCTCCGGACAGGCAGCTTACAAGAGACCCAGTACTTC; CDR3 protein: CASSLRTGSLQETQYF
clone size: NA; D gene: NA; J gene: TRBJ2-2; V gene: TRBV19; CDR3 DNA: TGTGCCAGTAAGGTCGGGGGAGCACCCCCCGGGGAGCTGTTTTTT; CDR3 protein: CASKVGGAPPGELFF
clone size: NA; D gene: TRBD2; J gene: TRBJ2-7; V gene: TRBV19; CDR3 DNA: TGTGCCAGTAGGCTCCTGGACACTAGCGAGAGCTCCTACGAGCAGTACTTC; CDR3 protein: CASRLLDTSESSYEQYF
clone size: once; D gene: NA; J gene: TRBJ2-5; V gene: TRBV7-9; CDR3 DNA: TGTGCCAGCAGCTTAGAACTGGAGGGGGAGACCCAGTACTTC; CDR3 protein: CASSLELEGETQYF
clone size: NA; D gene: TRBD1; J gene: TRBJ2-5; V gene: TRBV6-5; CDR3 DNA: TGTGCCAGCAGTTACTCGGGACAGTTCCAAGAGACCCAGTACTTC; CDR3 protein: CASSYSGQFQETQYF
clone size: NA; D gene: TRBD2; J gene: TRBJ2-2; V gene: TRBV7-6; CDR3 DNA: TGTGCCAGCAGCTTACTTTCCGGGAGGGCCGGGACCGGGGAGCTGTTTTTT; CDR3 protein: CASSLLSGRAGTGELFF
clone size: few; D gene: NA; J gene: TRBJ2-2; V gene: TRBV28; CDR3 DNA: TGTGCCAGCAGTAGTAGCGAGGTCCTCGGGGAGCTGTTTTTT; CDR3 protein: CASSSSEVLGELFF
clone size: NA; D gene: TRBD1; J gene: TRBJ1-2; V gene: TRBV2; CDR3 DNA: TGTGCCAGCAGTGAAGACTGGACAGGGGGATATGGCTACACCTTC; CDR3 protein: CASSEDWTGGYGYTF
clone size: NA; D gene: NA; J gene: TRBJ1-5; V gene: TRBV4-1; CDR3 DNA: TGCGCCAGCAGCCAAGAAAGGGTGGGGCGCAATCAGCCCCAGCATTTT; CDR3 protein: CASSQERVGRNQPQHF
clone size: NA; D gene: NA; J gene: TRBJ2-7; V gene: TRBV10-1; CDR3 DNA: TGCGCCAGCAGTGGGTGGCAGTGGTCCTACGAGCAGTACTTC; CDR3 protein: CASSGWQWSYEQYF
clone size: NA; D gene: TRBD2; J gene: TRBJ2-3; V gene: TRBV5-8; CDR3 DNA: TGTGCCAGCAGACACGCGGGGGGCACAGATACGCAGTATTTT; CDR3 protein: CASRHAGGTDTQYF
clone size: NA; D gene: NA; J gene: TRBJ2-3; V gene: TRBV9; CDR3 DNA: TGTGCCAGCAGCGTAGGGACCCTAAGCGGTGGGGCAGATACGCAGTATTTT; CDR3 protein: CASSVGTLSGGADTQYF
clone size: NA; D gene: TRBD2; J gene: TRBJ2-1; V gene: TRBV28; CDR3 DNA: TGTGCCAGCCGGCCGGGACTAGATGAGCAGTTCTTC; CDR3 protein: CASRPGLDEQFF
clone size: NA; D gene: NA; J gene: TRBJ2-7; V gene: TRBV7-9; CDR3 DNA: TGTGCCAGCAGCTTTTTGCGGGACCCCTCCTACGAGCAGTACTTC; CDR3 protein: CASSFLRDPSYEQYF
clone size: few; D gene: NA; J gene: TRBJ1-1; V gene: TRBV11-3; CDR3 DNA: TGTGCCAGCAGCCCTAGTACGGGTATGAACACTGAAGCTTTCTTT; CDR3 protein: CASSPSTGMNTEAFF
clone size: NA; D gene: TRBD1; J gene: TRBJ1-6; V gene: TRBV25-1; CDR3 DNA: TGTGCCAGCAGTTCCGGGGACAGGCTTATCCTCCACTTT; CDR3 protein: CASSSGDRLILHF
clone size: NA; D gene: TRBD2; J gene: TRBJ2-1; V gene: TRBV4-3; CDR3 DNA: TGCGCCAGCAGCCAAGGACTAGCGGCCCTGGGGAATGAGCAGTTCTTC; CDR3 protein: CASSQGLAALGNEQFF
clone size: NA; D gene: TRBD2; J gene: TRBJ2-5; V gene: TRBV5-1; CDR3 DNA: TGCGCCAGCAGCATCTTAGGACTAGCGGGGGGACAAGAGACCCAGTACTTC; CDR3 protein: CASSILGLAGGQETQYF